This section outlines one T cell receptor (beta chain) sequence together with its context. Its antigen is unknown. This specimen belongs to a study of T cell repertoires in cytomegalovirus infection. The wider study: CMV epitopes used comprised recently identified HLA-C-restricted ones and well-studied HLA-B-restricted ones. Signatures in public TCR beta sequences pointed to both CMV infection and matching HLA type.

Whole-study findings and limits: HLA-C-restricted CMV clonotypes gave the most frequent clonotype in two of eight donors.

Each CDR3 protein gets one entry after TCRdb re-called the reads with MiXCR. Of about 920,000 distinct CDR3 sequences in the sample, about a third are singletons; the top ten hold 13%. In germline, CDR1 is SGHAT, CDR2 FQNNGV. Germline trimming cut 4 bases from V and 8 bases from J; bases unmatched to any gene: 6. CDR3 length equals 15 residues. This receptor was taken from a human donor in good health (CMV status not recorded). Some clones in this sample may be carry-over from other donors' samples. Source: cultured CD8+ T cells from PBMCs, taken from culture after CMV antigen stimulation. J is TRBJ2-1 and V is TRBV11-2, with 12 bases identical to TRBD1. The CDR3 DNA follows: TGTGCCAGCAGCTCCGTGGGACAGGGGGCTTATGAGCAGTTCTTC. Its protein product is CASSSVGQGAYEQFF.